The next 9 T cell receptor beta chains were all read from a single sample in a study of blood T cell repertoires in COVID-19. Measured with immunoSEQ multiplex PCR; TCRdb has only the in-frame clones, and not every one. The sample carries fewer than 55,000 clones, just under 90% recorded once. Sequenced: peripheral blood. These receptors were collected from a man aged 80 or over with active or convalescent COVID-19.

The CDR3 nucleotides are TGTGCCAGCAGCTTATCCACGGGAGGAGGGAATGAGCAGTTCTTC. Amino acid sequence: CASSLSTGGGNEQFF. The chain carries TRBV7-2 and TRBJ2-1; 7 nucleotides agree with TRBD2. J was trimmed by 7 bases and V by 2 bases; bases with no gene match: 8. There are 15 residues in the CDR3. Looked up from germline, CDR1 is SGHTA and CDR2 is FQGNSA.

The genes are TRBV27 and TRBJ1-5, with 9 bases that match TRBD1. Trimming removed 2 bases from V and 7 bases from J; junction bases left unmatched: 12. Germline CDR1 MNHEY, CDR2 SMNVEV (reference sequence). The CDR3 totals 17 residues. CDR3 nucleotide sequence: TGTGCCAGCAGTTTACCGGGACAGGGTATTACAGGACAGCCCCAGCATTTT. Amino acid sequence: CASSLPGQGITGQPQHF.

V and J are TRBV6-6 and TRBJ1-1; maybe TRBD1 (5 bases). The V and J ends lost 5 bases and 4 bases respectively, with 14 bases between them. The CDR3 extends over 14 amino acids. The germline V gene encodes CDR1 MNHNY and CDR2 SVGAGI (reference sequence). The CDR3 spells CASSPSMGGTEAFF. Here the CDR3 DNA reads TGTGCCAGCAGTCCGTCCATGGGGGGCACTGAAGCTTTCTTT.

The chain combines TRBV7-8 with TRBJ2-7; tentative D call: TRBD1 (6 bases). The CDR3 runs to 12 residues. Germline CDR1 is SGHVS and CDR2 is FQNEAQ. V was cut by 1 base and J by 6 bases, with 7 bases left in between. CDR3 coding DNA: TGTGCCAGCAGCTTAGTGGGGGCCGAGCAGTACTTC. It specifies CASSLVGAEQYF.

This sequence joins TRBV24-1 and TRBJ1-2; 10 nucleotides match TRBD1. CDR1 is KGHDR and CDR2 is SFDVKD in the germline V gene. The CDR3 extends over 15 amino acids. Losses at the gene ends were 6 bases for V and 3 bases for J; bases not matched to a gene: 6. The CDR3 sequence is CATSHRQGADYGYTF. Here the CDR3 DNA reads TGTGCCACCAGTCATCGACAGGGGGCGGACTATGGCTACACCTTC.

This clone has a handful of counts. The V gene is TRBV6-5, the J gene TRBJ1-1; perhaps TRBD1 as D (6 bases). CDR3 length equals 14 residues. Deletions cut 5 bases from V and 1 base from J, with 11 bases between. Germline-derived CDR1 and CDR2 are MNHEY and SVGAGI. CDR3 nucleotide sequence: TGTGCCAGCAGTCCGCCGGACAGGAACACTGAAGCTTTCTTT. Amino acid sequence: CASSPPDRNTEAFF.

The chain is built from TRBV7-9 and TRBJ2-1, with 7 bases fitting TRBD1. CDR3 length: 13 amino acids. Germline-derived CDR1 and CDR2 are SEHNR and FQNEAQ (reference sequence). The V segment lost 6 bases and the J segment 6 bases; nucleotides outside the gene matches: 5. CDR3 in DNA: TGTGCCAGCAGGGAAACAGGGGTCAATGAGCAGTTCTTC. As protein: CASRETGVNEQFF.

The chain carries TRBV7-8 and TRBJ1-2, with 12 bases identical to TRBD1. The CDR3 is 15 amino acids. With V trimmed by 6 bases and J by 8 bases, 10 bases remained unmatched. Germline V gene data show CDR1 as SGHVS and CDR2 as FQNEAQ. This CDR3 is CASSITGQGARGYTF. The CDR3 coding sequence is TGTGCCAGCAGTATTACGGGACAGGGGGCGCGAGGCTACACCTTC.

J is TRBJ2-1 and V is TRBV19, with 8 bases aligning to TRBD2. Germline CDR1 and CDR2: LNHDA and SQIVND (reference sequence). The V and J ends lost 0 bases and 10 bases, in that order; junction bases with no gene match: 5. The length of the CDR3 is 14 residues. Here the CDR3 reads CASSIEGRGGEQFF. CDR3 nucleotide sequence: TGTGCCAGTAGTATAGAAGGACGGGGGGGAGAGCAGTTCTTC.